The next 5 T cell receptor beta chains were all read from a single sample in a study of glioma-infiltrating T cells after dendritic cell vaccination. Produced via immunoSEQ multiplex PCR; TCRdb's table is partial and in-frame only. This sample has around 97,000 clones; about four fifths occur once, and the top ten carry approximately 12%. The specimen was blood, collected before dendritic cell vaccination. The receptors stem from a human donor with glioblastoma.

The chain links TRBV6-1 to TRBJ1-2, with unresolved D. The CDR3 spans 15 residues. V dropped 3 bases and J dropped 0 bases, with 11 bases sitting between them. The germline CDR1 and CDR2 sequences are MNHNS and SASEGT. The CDR3: CASSDPSQPNYGYTF. Here the CDR3 DNA reads TGTGCCAGCAGTGATCCCAGTCAACCTAACTATGGCTACACCTTC.

The V call is TRBV4-2, the J call TRBJ2-3, with TRBD2 matching 8 bases. Per germline, CDR1 LGHNA and CDR2 YNFKEQ. Trimming at V came to 5 bases and at J to 4 bases, leaving 8 bases not matched to a gene. The CDR3 loop spans 15 amino acids. CDR3 protein: CASSVGGAAADTQYF. CDR3 sequence (DNA): TGTGCCAGCAGCGTCGGGGGGGCGGCAGCAGATACGCAGTATTTT.

This rearrangement joins TRBV2 to TRBJ1-4, with TRBD1 as a possible D gene (5 bases). Trimming removed 11 bases from V and 6 bases from J, with 16 bases in between. The germline V gene has CDR1 SNHLY and CDR2 FYNNEI. There are 13 residues in the CDR3. The chain's CDR3 is CAGGFSSDEKLFF. The DNA of the CDR3 is TGTGCCGGGGGGTTTAGTTCGGATGAAAAACTGTTTTTT.

The chain has TRBV5-8 and TRBJ2-7, with D perhaps TRBD2 (6 bases). V gave up 2 bases and J gave up 3 bases, with 12 bases separating them. In germline, CDR1 is SGHTS, CDR2 YDEGEE. This CDR3 has 14 residues. Here the CDR3 reads CASSLGAGNYEQYF. The CDR3 nucleotides are TGTGCCAGCAGCTTAGGTGCGGGAAACTACGAGCAGTACTTC.

This clone has only one observation. The chain uses TRBV6-6 and TRBJ1-1; no reliable D call. CDR3 length: 15 amino acids. V was trimmed by 6 bases and J by 7 bases, leaving 21 bases between them. Germline lookup yields CDR1 MNHNY and CDR2 SVGAGI (reference sequence). CDR3 loop: CASSPPGTGSGEAFF. The DNA of the CDR3 is TGTGCCAGCAGCCCCCCGGGTACGGGGAGTGGTGAAGCTTTCTTT.